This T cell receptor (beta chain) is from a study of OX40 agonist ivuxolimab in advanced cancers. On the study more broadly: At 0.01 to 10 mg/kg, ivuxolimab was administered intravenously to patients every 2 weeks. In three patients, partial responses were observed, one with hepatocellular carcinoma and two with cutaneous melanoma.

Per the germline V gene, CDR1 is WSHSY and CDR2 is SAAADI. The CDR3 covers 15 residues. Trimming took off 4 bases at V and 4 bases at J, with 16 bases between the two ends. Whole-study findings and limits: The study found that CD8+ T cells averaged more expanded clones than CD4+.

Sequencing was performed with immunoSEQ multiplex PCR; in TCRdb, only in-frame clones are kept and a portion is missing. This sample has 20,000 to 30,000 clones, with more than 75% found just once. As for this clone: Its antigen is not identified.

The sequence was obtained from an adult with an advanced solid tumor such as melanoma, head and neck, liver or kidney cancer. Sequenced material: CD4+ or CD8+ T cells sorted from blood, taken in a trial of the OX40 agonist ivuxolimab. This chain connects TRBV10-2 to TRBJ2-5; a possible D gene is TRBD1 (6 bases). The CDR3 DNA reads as TGCGCCAGCAGTGCCAGACCAGGGGACGGAGAGACCCAGTACTTC. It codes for CASSARPGDGETQYF.